This T cell receptor beta chain emerged from a study of graft-versus-host responses after intestinal transplantation. Overall study: All of the recipients had induction that used anti-thymocyte globulin, then tacrolimus and steroids for approximately 3 years. Study outcomes and limitations: Present in recipient marrow, GvH clones included some that appeared first in ileum or blood. In patients with graft-donor T cell macrochimerism, allograft graft-versus-host to host-versus-graft clonal ratios were high.

CDR3 length: 14 residues. J lost 8 bases, V lost 0 bases, and 3 bases had no gene match. Germline CDR1 and CDR2: SGDLS and YYNGEE. Concerning this clone itself: Its antigen is still unknown.

Assay: immunoSEQ multiplex PCR; the TCRdb copy retains only in-frame clones and omits some. Of over 90,000 clones listed, 90% to 95% were seen once; the top ten hold about 0.18%. This TCR was recovered from a human donor who was the organ donor for an intestinal transplant. The chain employs TRBV9 and TRBJ1-4, with 8 bases identical to TRBD1. The material was unstimulated CD4+ T cells sorted from spleen or lymph node cells, obtained before transplant. The CDR3 DNA reads as TGTGCCAGCAGCGTAGGTCAGGGGGCGGAAAAACTGTTTTTT. The encoded protein is CASSVGQGAEKLFF. The full variable domain, rest sourced from reference TRBV9 and TRBJ1-4, is DSGVTQTPKHLITATGQRVTLRCSPRSGDLSVYWYQQSLDQGLQFLIQYYNGEERAKGNILERFSAQQFPDLHSELNLSSLELGDSALYFCASSVGQGAEKLFFGSGTQLSVL.